Sequencing of this T cell receptor beta chain was carried out in a study of immune evolution from preneoplasia to lung adenocarcinoma. This table comes from immunoSEQ multiplex PCR, and its TCRdb copy is limited to in-frame clones, with some not included. Found here are thousands of clones, about 80% of them singletons; the top ten hold roughly 3.2%. The V and J ends lost 5 bases and 1 base respectively, with 13 bases between them. CDR3 length equals 15 residues. CDR1 and CDR2 (germline): SGHAT, FQNNGV. V and J are TRBV11-2 and TRBJ2-3; maybe TRBD1 (6 bases). The TCR was taken from a donor aged 70 or over with lung adenocarcinoma. The sample consisted of FFPE lung adenocarcinoma in situ tissue. CDR3 sequence (DNA): TGTGCCAGCAGCCGACAGCCAGGGGGCACAGATACGCAGTATTTT. This encodes CASSRQPGGTDTQYF.